The TCR beta chain described here comes from a study of T-cell reconstitution after alpha-beta-depleted transplantation in children. This clonotype was recorded many times. Its target is unknown. V lost 4 bases to trimming and J lost 5 bases; unmatched junction nucleotides: 11. CDR1 and CDR2 (germline): SGHRS, YFSETQ. This CDR3 comprises 15 residues. Construction of the TCRbeta library involved unique molecular identifiers. TCRdb used MiXCR to reprocess the PCR reads, holding one entry per CDR3 protein. The sample records about 500,000 distinct CDR3 sequences, over 10% being singletons. The study, taken as a whole, reports: Several hundred rapidly expanded clones from non-depleted graft cells reportedly supplied alpha-beta T cells about two months post-transplant. Where some patients showed high TCRbeta diversity at day 60, it came from recipient T cells and thymic progenitors that had survived. T-cell counts and diversity at one year post-transplant came mainly from newly produced T cells.

The sequenced sample was PBMCs, mostly from graft donor cells, obtained 180 days after TCRalphabeta/CD19-depleted stem cell transplant. The chain recombines TRBV5-1 with TRBJ2-5; 7 bases are a match to TRBD1. The sequence was collected from a female patient between 2 and 15 years old who had a stem cell transplant for aplastic anemia, so the T cells may come from the graft donor. The CDR3 DNA reads TGCGCCAGCAGCACTATCACAGGGGCGGTGGAGACCCAGTACTTC. Amino acids: CASSTITGAVETQYF.